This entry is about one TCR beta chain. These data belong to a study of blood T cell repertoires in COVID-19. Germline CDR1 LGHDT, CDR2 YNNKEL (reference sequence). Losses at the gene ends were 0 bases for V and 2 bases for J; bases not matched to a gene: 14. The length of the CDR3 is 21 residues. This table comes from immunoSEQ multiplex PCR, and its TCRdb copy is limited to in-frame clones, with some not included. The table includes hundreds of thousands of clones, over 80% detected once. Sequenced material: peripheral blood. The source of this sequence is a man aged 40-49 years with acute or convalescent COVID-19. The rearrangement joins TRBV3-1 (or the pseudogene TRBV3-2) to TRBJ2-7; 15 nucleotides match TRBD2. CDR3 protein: CASSQEAQGSGTSGGTYEQYF. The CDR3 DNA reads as TGTGCCAGCAGCCAAGAAGCCCAGGGCTCCGGGACTAGCGGGGGGACCTACGAGCAGTACTTC.